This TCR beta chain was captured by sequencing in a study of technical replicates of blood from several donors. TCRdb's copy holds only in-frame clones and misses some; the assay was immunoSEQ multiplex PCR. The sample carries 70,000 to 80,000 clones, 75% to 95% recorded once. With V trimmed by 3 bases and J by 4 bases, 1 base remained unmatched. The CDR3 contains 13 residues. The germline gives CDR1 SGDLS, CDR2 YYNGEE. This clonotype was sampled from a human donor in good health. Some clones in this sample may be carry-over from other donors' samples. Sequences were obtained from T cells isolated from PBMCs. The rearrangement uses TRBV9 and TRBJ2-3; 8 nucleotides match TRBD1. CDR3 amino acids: CASSARGPDTQYF. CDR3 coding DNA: TGTGCCAGCAGCGCCAGGGGGCCAGATACGCAGTATTTT. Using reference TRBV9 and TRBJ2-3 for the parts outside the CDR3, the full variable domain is DSGVTQTPKHLITATGQRVTLRCSPRSGDLSVYWYQQSLDQGLQFLIQYYNGEERAKGNILERFSAQQFPDLHSELNLSSLELGDSALYFCASSARGPDTQYFGPGTRLTVL.